Reported below is one TCR beta chain. Its target is unknown. The record originates from a study of OX40 agonist ivuxolimab in advanced cancers. Study overall: At 0.01 to 10 mg/kg, ivuxolimab was administered intravenously to patients every 2 weeks. The group had a mean age of approximately 60 years, ranged from roughly 23 to 90, and was less than 85% male. Partial responses were seen in three patients, one with hepatocellular carcinoma and two with cutaneous melanoma. Broader study findings: Antigens targeted by the expanded peripheral T cells were not determined.

With 2 bases clipped from V and 3 bases from J, the junction kept 2 bases outside the gene matches. CDR1 and CDR2 from the germline V gene are WNHNN and SYGVQD (reference sequence). The CDR3 consists of 14 residues. Clones were sequenced by immunoSEQ multiplex PCR, and TCRdb holds only the in-frame ones, with some missing. The sample shows about 27,000 clones, 76% of them seen only once. The chain uses TRBV10-1 and TRBJ2-3; 7 nucleotides align to TRBD2. Sequencing used CD4+ or CD8+ T cells sorted from blood, obtained in a trial of the OX40 agonist ivuxolimab. The receptor was derived from an adult with an advanced solid tumor such as melanoma, head and neck, liver or kidney cancer. The CDR3 DNA reads as TGCGCCAGCAGTGAGGGGGGGGGAACAGATACGCAGTATTTT. It encodes CASSEGGGTDTQYF.